The present TCR beta chain was sequenced within a study of cytomegalovirus exposure and HLA in healthy donors. Whole-study findings and limits: Researchers counted roughly 160 TCR beta chains as cytomegalovirus-associated. Three chains linked to CMV were shown in vitro to be specific for CMV antigens. For cytomegalovirus status, the classifier reportedly gave diagnoses with high specificity and sensitivity.

As concerns this clone: Its antigen is unidentified.

The germline gives CDR1 MNHEY, CDR2 SMNVEV (reference sequence). CDR3 length: 15 residues. The ends lost 6 bases at V and 4 bases at J; junction bases unmatched: 4. Sequencing was performed with immunoSEQ multiplex PCR; in TCRdb, only in-frame clones are kept and a portion is missing. This sample has 100,000 to 150,000 clones, with 86% found just once. The material sequenced was PBMCs. The chain has TRBV27 and TRBJ2-1, with TRBD2 matching 12 bases. The origin of this receptor is a man aged 18 to 30 in good health and CMV-seronegative. This chain's CDR3 is CASSEGTSGYNEQFF. The CDR3 DNA reads TGTGCCAGCAGCGAAGGGACTAGCGGGTACAATGAGCAGTTCTTC.